Sequencing of this TCR beta chain was carried out in a study of cytomegalovirus exposure and HLA in healthy donors. Study-wide points: Three CMV-associated chains were confirmed in vitro to be specific for CMV antigens.

A multiplex PCR was run with 60 Vbeta primers and 13 Jbeta primers. Libraries were prepared by immunoSEQ multiplex PCR; TCRdb keeps only in-frame clonotypes and omits some of them. This repertoire shows approximately 160,000 clones, around 86% found once; its top ten account for 0.9% to 1%. In the case of this clone: The antigen is unknown.

These donors counted as nominally healthy when sampled, but unrecorded immune exposures were likely. Deletions cut 0 bases from V and 4 bases from J, with 12 bases between. The CDR3 totals 14 residues. The germline CDR1 and CDR2 sequences are GTSNPN and SVGIG (reference sequence). This clonotype was sampled from a girl aged 2-10 years in good health and CMV-seropositive. This chain connects TRBV30 to TRBJ1-2; D uncertain. Sample: PBMCs. CDR3 amino acids: CAWSVSLGIYGYTF. DNA of the CDR3: TGTGCCTGGAGTGTAAGCCTCGGGATCTATGGCTACACCTTC.